Below, 8 T cell receptor beta chains from the same sample are listed, as sequenced in a study of T cell responses to AZD1222 COVID-19 vaccine. This table comes from immunoSEQ multiplex PCR, and its TCRdb copy is limited to in-frame clones, with some not included. This sample has 150,000 to 200,000 clones; around 87% occur once, and the top ten carry approximately 2.5%. The sequencing used peripheral blood, collected on day 0 of MenACWY control vaccination. These receptors all stem from an adult in good health.

J is TRBJ2-3 and V is TRBV10-2; the D call may be TRBD1 or TRBD2 (5 bases each). V was trimmed by 4 bases and J by 6 bases, leaving 14 bases between them. The CDR3 has 14 amino acids. In germline, CDR1 is WSHSY, CDR2 SAAADI. The CDR3 DNA sequence: TGCGCCAGCAGTGCTGAGGGGCCGCGGGATACGCAGTATTTT. Its translation is CASSAEGPRDTQYF.

The V call is TRBV19, the J call TRBJ2-2; 15 bases map to TRBD2. The CDR3 has 18 amino acids. The germline V gene encodes CDR1 LNHDA and CDR2 SQIVND (reference sequence). J was trimmed by 3 bases and V by 4 bases; bases with no gene match: 6. DNA of the CDR3: TGTGCCAGTAGTAAGGGACTAGCGGGAGGTTGGGACACCGGGGAGCTGTTTTTT. This sequence encodes CASSKGLAGGWDTGELFF.

The chain joins TRBV11-2 to TRBJ2-1, with 10 bases lining up with TRBD2. The ends lost 5 bases at V and 7 bases at J; junction bases unmatched: 5. Germline loops: CDR1 SGHAT, CDR2 FQNNGV. The CDR3 has 14 amino acids. The CDR3 region has the DNA TGTGCCAGCAGCGACGGGACTAGCGCTAATGAGCAGTTCTTC. Its translation is CASSDGTSANEQFF. Drawing the rest from reference TRBV11-2 and TRBJ2-1, the complete variable domain is EAGVAQSPRYKIIEKRQSVAFWCNPISGHATLYWYQQILGQGPKLLIQFQNNGVVDDSQLPKDRFSAERLKGVDSTLKIQPAKLEDSAVYLCASSDGTSANEQFFGPGTRLTVL.

The V gene is TRBV30, the J gene TRBJ2-1; 9 nucleotides align to TRBD2. Germline values: CDR1 GTSNPN, CDR2 SVGIG (reference sequence). V trimming: 5 bases; J trimming: 7 bases; junction bases outside the gene matches: 12. This CDR3 has 15 amino acids. The CDR3 loop is CAWGRRTSGGNEQFF. Written as DNA, the CDR3 is TGTGCCTGGGGGAGGCGGACAAGCGGGGGGAATGAGCAGTTCTTC. The whole variable domain, remainder taken from reference TRBV30 and TRBJ2-1, is SQTIHQWPATLVQPVGSPLSLECTVEGTSNPNLYWYRQAAGRGLQLLFYSVGIGQISSEVPQNLSASRPQDRQFILSSKKLLLSDSGFYLCAWGRRTSGGNEQFFGPGTRLTVL.

This clone appeared a few times. The chain couples TRBV6-5 to TRBJ2-3; TRBD2 matches 9 bases. In germline, CDR1 is MNHEY, CDR2 SVGAGI. V trimming: 4 bases; J trimming: 0 bases; junction bases outside the gene matches: 5. The CDR3 is 16 residues long. CDR3 sequence (DNA): TGTGCCAGCAGTTCACGACTAGCGGCTAGCACAGATACGCAGTATTTT. As protein: CASSSRLAASTDTQYF.

V gene TRBV3-1 (or the pseudogene TRBV3-2) combines with J gene TRBJ2-1; D possibly uses TRBD1 or TRBD2 (6 bases each). CDR3 length: 19 amino acids. V was clipped by 1 base and J by 0 bases, with 19 bases between them. The germline V gene has CDR1 LGHDT and CDR2 YNNKEL (reference sequence). The CDR3 protein is CASSQVTGGSPFSYNEQFF. The CDR3 DNA follows: TGTGCCAGCAGCCAAGTCACCGGGGGCTCCCCTTTCTCCTACAATGAGCAGTTCTTC.

This clone was counted only a few times. The chain links TRBV9 to TRBJ2-2, with 7 nucleotides matching TRBD2. The CDR3 runs 15 residues. With V trimmed by 4 bases and J by 1 base, 4 bases remained unmatched. Per the germline V gene, CDR1 is SGDLS and CDR2 is YYNGEE. The CDR3 loop reads CASSLGLENTGELFF. For the CDR3, the DNA is TGTGCCAGCAGCTTAGGACTAGAGAACACCGGGGAGCTGTTTTTT. Together with reference TRBV9 and TRBJ2-2, the CDR3 gives the full variable domain: DSGVTQTPKHLITATGQRVTLRCSPRSGDLSVYWYQQSLDQGLQFLIQYYNGEERAKGNILERFSAQQFPDLHSELNLSSLELGDSALYFCASSLGLENTGELFFGEGSRLTVL.

The chain uses TRBV6-5 and TRBJ1-2, with 7 bases matching TRBD1. Germline V gene data show CDR1 as MNHEY and CDR2 as SVGAGI. This CDR3 is 13 amino acids long. V lost 2 bases and J lost 7; bases outside the gene matches: 4. CDR3 amino acids: CASSYVAGGGYTF. The DNA of the CDR3 is TGTGCCAGCAGTTACGTGGCAGGGGGTGGCTACACCTTC.